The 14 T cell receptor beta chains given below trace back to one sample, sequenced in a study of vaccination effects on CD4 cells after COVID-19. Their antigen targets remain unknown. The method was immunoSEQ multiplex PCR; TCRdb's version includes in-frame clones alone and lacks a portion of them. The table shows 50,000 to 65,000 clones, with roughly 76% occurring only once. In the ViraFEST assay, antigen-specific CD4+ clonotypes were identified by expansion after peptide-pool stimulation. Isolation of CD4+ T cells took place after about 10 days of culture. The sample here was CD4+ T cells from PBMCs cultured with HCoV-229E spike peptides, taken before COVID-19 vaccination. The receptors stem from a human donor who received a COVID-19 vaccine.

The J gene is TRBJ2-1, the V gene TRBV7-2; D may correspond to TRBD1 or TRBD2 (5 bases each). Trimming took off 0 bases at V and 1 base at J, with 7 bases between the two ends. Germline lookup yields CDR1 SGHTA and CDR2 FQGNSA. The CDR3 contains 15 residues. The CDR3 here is CASSLAGTSYNEQFF. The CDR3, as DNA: TGTGCCAGCAGCTTAGCGGGGACGTCCTACAATGAGCAGTTCTTC.

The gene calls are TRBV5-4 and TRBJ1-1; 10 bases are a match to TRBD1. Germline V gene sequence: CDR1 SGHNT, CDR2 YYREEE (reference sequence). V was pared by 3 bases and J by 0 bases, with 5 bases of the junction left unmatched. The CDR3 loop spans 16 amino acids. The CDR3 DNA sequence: TGTGCCAGCAGCTGGGGGGACAGGGGAATGAACACTGAAGCTTTCTTT. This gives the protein CASSWGDRGMNTEAFF.

CDR3 residues: CASSEAGFSQPQHF. The CDR3 nucleotides read TGCGCCAGCAGTGAGGCCGGGTTCTCTCAGCCCCAGCATTTT. This chain uses TRBV10-1 with TRBJ1-5; no definite D call. Germline lookup yields CDR1 WNHNN and CDR2 SYGVQD (reference sequence). The CDR3 contains 14 residues. Trimming removed 2 bases from V and 6 bases from J, with 11 bases in between.

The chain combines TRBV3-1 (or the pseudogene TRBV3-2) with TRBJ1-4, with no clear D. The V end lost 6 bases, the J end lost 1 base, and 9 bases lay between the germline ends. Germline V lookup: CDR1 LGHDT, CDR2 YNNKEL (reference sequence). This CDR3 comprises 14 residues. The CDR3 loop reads CASSLHGTNEKLFF. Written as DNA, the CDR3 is TGTGCCAGCAGTCTCCACGGAACTAATGAAAAACTGTTTTTT.

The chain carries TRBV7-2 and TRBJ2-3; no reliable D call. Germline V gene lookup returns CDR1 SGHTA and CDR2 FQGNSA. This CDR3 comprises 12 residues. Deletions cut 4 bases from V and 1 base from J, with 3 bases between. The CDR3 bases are TGTGCCAGCAGCTCACGCACAGATACGCAGTATTTT. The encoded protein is CASSSRTDTQYF.

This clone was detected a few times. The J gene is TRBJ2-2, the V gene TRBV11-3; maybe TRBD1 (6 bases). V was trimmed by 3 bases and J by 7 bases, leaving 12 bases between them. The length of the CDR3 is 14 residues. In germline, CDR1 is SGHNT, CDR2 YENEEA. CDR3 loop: CASSFGQSSGELFF. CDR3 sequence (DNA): TGTGCCAGCAGCTTTGGACAGTCCAGCGGGGAGCTGTTTTTT. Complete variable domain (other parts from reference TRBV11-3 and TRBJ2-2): EAGVVQSPRYKIIEKKQPVAFWCNPISGHNTLYWYLQNLGQGPELLIRYENEEAVDDSQLPKDRFSAERLKGVDSTLKIQPAELGDSAVYLCASSFGQSSGELFFGEGSRLTVL.

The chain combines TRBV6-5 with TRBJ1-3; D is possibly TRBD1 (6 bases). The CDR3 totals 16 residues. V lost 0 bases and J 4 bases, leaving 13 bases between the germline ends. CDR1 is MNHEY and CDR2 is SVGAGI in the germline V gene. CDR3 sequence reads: CASSYSLRQAGNTIYF. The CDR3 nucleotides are TGTGCCAGCAGTTACTCGCTCCGACAGGCCGGAAACACCATATATTTT.

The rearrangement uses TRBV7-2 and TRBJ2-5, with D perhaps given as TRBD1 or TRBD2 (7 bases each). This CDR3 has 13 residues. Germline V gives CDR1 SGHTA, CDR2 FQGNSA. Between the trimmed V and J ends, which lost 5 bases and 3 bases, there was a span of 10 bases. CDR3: CASSPGGEETQYF. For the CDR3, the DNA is TGTGCCAGCAGCCCAGGGGGGGAAGAGACCCAGTACTTC.

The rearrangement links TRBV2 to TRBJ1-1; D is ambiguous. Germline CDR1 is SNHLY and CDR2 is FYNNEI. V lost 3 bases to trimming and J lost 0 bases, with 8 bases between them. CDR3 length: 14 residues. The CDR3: CASSERFMNTEAFF. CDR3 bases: TGTGCCAGCAGTGAGCGGTTCATGAACACTGAAGCTTTCTTT.

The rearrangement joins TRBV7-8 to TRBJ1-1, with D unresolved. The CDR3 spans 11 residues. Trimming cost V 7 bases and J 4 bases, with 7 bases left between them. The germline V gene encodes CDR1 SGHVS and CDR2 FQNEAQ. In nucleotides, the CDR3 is TGTGCCAGCACCCAAGGCACTGAAGCTTTCTTT. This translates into CASTQGTEAFF.

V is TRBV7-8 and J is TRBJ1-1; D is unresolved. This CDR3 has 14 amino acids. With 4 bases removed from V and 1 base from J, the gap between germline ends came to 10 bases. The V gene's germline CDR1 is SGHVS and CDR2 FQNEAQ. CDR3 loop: CASSSATGNTEAFF. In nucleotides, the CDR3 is TGTGCCAGCAGCTCAGCGACGGGGAACACTGAAGCTTTCTTT.

Here the CDR3 reads CASSKGPPGGYTF. As DNA, the CDR3 is TGCGCCAGCAGCAAGGGCCCCCCCGGCGGCTACACCTTC. The V and J genes are TRBV5-1 and TRBJ1-2; D unresolved. Between the trimmed V and J ends, which lost 4 bases and 8 bases, there was a span of 15 bases. The CDR3 loop spans 13 amino acids. Per the germline V gene, CDR1 is SGHRS and CDR2 is YFSETQ.

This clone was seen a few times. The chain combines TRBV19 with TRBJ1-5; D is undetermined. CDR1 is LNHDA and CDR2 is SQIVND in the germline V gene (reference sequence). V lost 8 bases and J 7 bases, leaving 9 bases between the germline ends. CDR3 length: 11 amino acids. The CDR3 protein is CASGAYQPQHF. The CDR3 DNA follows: TGTGCCAGTGGAGCCTACCAGCCCCAGCATTTT.

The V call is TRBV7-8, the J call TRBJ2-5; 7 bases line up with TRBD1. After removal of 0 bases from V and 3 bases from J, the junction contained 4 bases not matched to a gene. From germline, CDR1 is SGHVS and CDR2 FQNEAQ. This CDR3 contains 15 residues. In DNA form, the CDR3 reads TGTGCCAGCAGCTTAGCGCTTACAGGGGAAGAGACCCAGTACTTC. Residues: CASSLALTGEETQYF.